This TCR beta chain derives from a study of cytomegalovirus exposure and HLA in healthy donors. 60 Vbeta and 13 Jbeta primers were used in PCR. Clones were read by immunoSEQ multiplex PCR, and TCRdb kept only the in-frame ones, dropping some. This table holds about 190,000 clones, around 73% found once. When sampled, the donors appeared nominally healthy, though they likely had unrecorded immune exposures. The specimen was PBMCs. This clonotype was obtained from a woman aged 30 to 39 in good health and CMV-seropositive.

CDR3 amino acids: CASSDSSGTIKNIQYF. The CDR3 coding sequence is TGTGCCAGCAGCGATAGCTCAGGGACTATTAAAAACATTCAGTACTTC. This sequence joins TRBV7-9 and TRBJ2-4; 7 bases line up with TRBD2. Germline V lookup: CDR1 SEHNR, CDR2 FQNEAQ (reference sequence). The junction had 11 bases not matched to a gene; V was cut back by 5 bases and J by 4 bases. This CDR3 is 16 amino acids long. Combining the CDR3 with reference TRBV7-9 and TRBJ2-4 gives the whole variable domain DTGVSQNPRHKITKRGQNVTFRCDPISEHNRLYWYRQTLGQGPEFLTYFQNEAQLEKSRLLSDRFSAERPKGSFSTLEIQRTEQGDSAMYLCASSDSSGTIKNIQYFGAGTRLSVL.